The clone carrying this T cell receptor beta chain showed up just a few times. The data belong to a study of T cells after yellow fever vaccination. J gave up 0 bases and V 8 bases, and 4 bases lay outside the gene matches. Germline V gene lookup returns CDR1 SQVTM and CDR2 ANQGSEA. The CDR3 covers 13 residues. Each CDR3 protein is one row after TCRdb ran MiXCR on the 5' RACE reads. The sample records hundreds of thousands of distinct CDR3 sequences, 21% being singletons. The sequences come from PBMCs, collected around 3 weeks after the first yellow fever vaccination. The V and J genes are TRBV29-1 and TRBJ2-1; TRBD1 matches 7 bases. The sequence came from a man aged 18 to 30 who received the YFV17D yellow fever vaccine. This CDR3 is CSLGDSSYNEQFF. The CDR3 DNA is TGCAGCCTGGGGGACAGCTCCTACAATGAGCAGTTCTTC.